The 12 T cell receptor beta chains reported below all come from one sample, sequenced in a study of T cells after yellow fever vaccination (dated by TCRdb to the late 2010s). Reading the label with the study, this specimen's treatment or condition is: live attenuated yellow fever vaccine strain. To prepare the library, 5' RACE was applied. Sequenced on an Illumina HiSeq 2500. The public sequencing data were trimmed at Q25 with fastp and processed into clonotypes with MiXCR by TCRdb, which kept only in-frame beta chains. Identical CDR3 protein sequences are pooled into one entry, listed with their most common genes and DNA. The sample profile shows under 600,000 distinct CDR3 sequences; roughly 12% of them were found once. Clones ranked in the top ten supply around an eighth of the sample. Sequenced here: PBMCs, sampled on the day of the yellow fever booster vaccination. Receptor source: a man aged 25 to 40 who received the YFV17D yellow fever vaccine.

The chain joins TRBV7-7 to TRBJ2-5; D remains ambiguous. The V gene lost 1 base and the J gene lost 2 bases, with 11 bases spanning the gap. This CDR3 contains 15 residues. Per the germline V gene, CDR1 is SSHAT and CDR2 is FNYEAQ (reference sequence). The CDR3 nucleotides read TGTGCCAGCAGCTTAGGGCAGAGTATACAAGAGACCCAGTACTTC. This sequence encodes CASSLGQSIQETQYF.

This clonotype was seen many times. The rearrangement links TRBV7-9 to TRBJ2-5, with TRBD2 matching over 7 bases. With 3 bases clipped from V and 10 bases from J, the junction kept 5 bases outside the gene matches. Germline CDR1 SEHNR, CDR2 FQNEAQ (reference sequence). This CDR3 contains 12 residues. The CDR3 sequence is CASSFVGEGQYF. Here the CDR3 DNA reads TGTGCCAGCAGCTTCGTCGGGGAGGGCCAGTACTTC.

The chain links TRBV5-5 to TRBJ1-6; TRBD1 matches 10 bases. CDR3 length: 15 residues. Germline CDR1 reads SGHKS; CDR2 reads YYEKEE (reference sequence). Trimming took 4 bases from V and 7 from J; bases not matched to a gene: 5. CDR3 region: CASSRGTGVNSPLHF. The CDR3 coding sequence is TGTGCCAGCAGCCGCGGGACAGGGGTAAATTCACCCCTCCACTTT.

The V call is TRBV27, the J call TRBJ2-3, with a possible D match to TRBD2 (5 bases). The V gene lost 5 bases and the J gene lost 0 bases, with 12 bases spanning the gap. Germline V gene lookup returns CDR1 MNHEY and CDR2 SMNVEV (reference sequence). CDR3 length: 15 amino acids. This CDR3 is CASSRESGSTDTQYF. The CDR3 DNA is TGTGCCAGCAGTCGTGAGTCGGGAAGCACAGATACGCAGTATTTT.

V gene TRBV19 combines with J gene TRBJ2-5, with D uncertain. The CDR3 runs to 12 residues. The germline V gene has CDR1 LNHDA and CDR2 SQIVND (reference sequence). Trimming cost V 5 bases and J 5 bases, with 9 bases left between them. CDR3 nucleotide sequence: TGTGCCAGTAGTCAACAGAGGGAGACCCAGTACTTC. It specifies CASSQQRETQYF.

This clonotype was picked up a small number of times. The V call is TRBV20-1, the J call TRBJ2-7, with TRBD2 matching over 9 bases. Trimming at V came to 6 bases and at J to 5 bases, leaving 11 bases not matched to a gene. This CDR3 has 14 residues. Looked up from germline, CDR1 is DFQATT and CDR2 is SNEGSKA (reference sequence). CDR3 loop: CSATPGGRANEQYF. In DNA, the CDR3 is TGCAGTGCCACCCCTGGCGGGAGGGCCAACGAGCAGTACTTC.

This clonotype was counted a few times. The V call is TRBV5-8, the J call TRBJ2-3; a possible D gene is TRBD2 (6 bases). The germline V gene encodes CDR1 SGHTS and CDR2 YDEGEE. This CDR3 is 17 amino acids long. Trimming removed 3 bases at V and 4 bases at J, with 21 bases between. The CDR3 loop reads CASSWGKRATVPDTQYF. The CDR3 nucleotides read TGTGCCAGCAGCTGGGGAAAGCGGGCCACAGTCCCAGATACGCAGTATTTT.

The chain joins TRBV5-1 to TRBJ2-7, with 13 bases fitting TRBD2. V gave up 4 bases and J gave up 7 bases; unmatched junction bases: 5. Per the germline V gene, CDR1 is SGHRS and CDR2 is YFSETQ. This CDR3 has 14 amino acids. CDR3 region: CASSSQGLAGEQYF. The DNA for the CDR3 is TGCGCCAGCAGCAGTCAGGGACTAGCGGGGGAGCAGTACTTC.

The CDR3 sequence: CSVERGHTETQYF. CDR3 bases: TGCAGCGTTGAACGGGGGCATACGGAGACCCAGTACTTC. This chain uses TRBV29-1 with TRBJ2-5; the D call may be TRBD1 or TRBD2 (6 bases each). There are 13 residues in the CDR3. From germline, CDR1 is SQVTM and CDR2 ANQGSEA. V lost 2 bases to trimming and J lost 5 bases, with 12 bases between them.

This chain links TRBV7-6 with TRBJ1-4; 9 nucleotides match TRBD1. The CDR3 runs 15 residues. The junction had 5 bases not matched to a gene; V was cut back by 4 bases and J by 5 bases. Germline V gene data show CDR1 as SGHVS and CDR2 as FNYEAQ. The CDR3 coding sequence is TGTGCCAGCAGCTGGGGACAGGGCGGCAATGAAAAACTGTTTTTT. It translates to CASSWGQGGNEKLFF.

This clonotype has more than one count but fewer than ten. V usage is TRBV12-3 or TRBV12-4 and J usage is TRBJ2-2; unclear D gene. V dropped 5 bases and J dropped 1 base, with 8 bases sitting between them. This CDR3 region has 14 residues. The CDR3 bases are TGTGCCAGCAGTGCCTTCCGGAACACCGGGGAGCTGTTTTTT. Encoded protein: CASSAFRNTGELFF.

The genes are TRBV15 and TRBJ2-1; 9 nucleotides align to TRBD1. With 3 bases clipped from V and 9 bases from J, the junction kept 6 bases outside the gene matches. The CDR3 is 14 amino acids. CDR1 LNHNV and CDR2 YYDKDF come from the germline V gene (reference sequence). Here the CDR3 reads CATSRRGQGSEQFF. DNA for the CDR3: TGTGCCACCAGCAGGAGGGGACAGGGATCTGAGCAGTTCTTC.